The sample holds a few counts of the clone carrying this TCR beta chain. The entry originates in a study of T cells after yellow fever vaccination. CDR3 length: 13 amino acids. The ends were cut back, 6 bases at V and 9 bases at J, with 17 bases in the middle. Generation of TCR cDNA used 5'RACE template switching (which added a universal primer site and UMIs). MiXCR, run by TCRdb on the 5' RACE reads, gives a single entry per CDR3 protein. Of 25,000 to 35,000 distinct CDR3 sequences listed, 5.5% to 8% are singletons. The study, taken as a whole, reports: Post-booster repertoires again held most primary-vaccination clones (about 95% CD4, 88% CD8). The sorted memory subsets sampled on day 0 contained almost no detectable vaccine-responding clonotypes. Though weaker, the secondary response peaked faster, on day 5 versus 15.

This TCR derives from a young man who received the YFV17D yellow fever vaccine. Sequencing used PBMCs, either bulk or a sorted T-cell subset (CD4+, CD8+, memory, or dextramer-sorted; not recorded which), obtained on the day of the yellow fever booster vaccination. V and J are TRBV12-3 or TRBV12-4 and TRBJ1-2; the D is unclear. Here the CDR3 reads CASRLDGLGRYTF. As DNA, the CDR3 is TGTGCCAGCAGGCTGGATGGGCTAGGGCGCTACACCTTC.